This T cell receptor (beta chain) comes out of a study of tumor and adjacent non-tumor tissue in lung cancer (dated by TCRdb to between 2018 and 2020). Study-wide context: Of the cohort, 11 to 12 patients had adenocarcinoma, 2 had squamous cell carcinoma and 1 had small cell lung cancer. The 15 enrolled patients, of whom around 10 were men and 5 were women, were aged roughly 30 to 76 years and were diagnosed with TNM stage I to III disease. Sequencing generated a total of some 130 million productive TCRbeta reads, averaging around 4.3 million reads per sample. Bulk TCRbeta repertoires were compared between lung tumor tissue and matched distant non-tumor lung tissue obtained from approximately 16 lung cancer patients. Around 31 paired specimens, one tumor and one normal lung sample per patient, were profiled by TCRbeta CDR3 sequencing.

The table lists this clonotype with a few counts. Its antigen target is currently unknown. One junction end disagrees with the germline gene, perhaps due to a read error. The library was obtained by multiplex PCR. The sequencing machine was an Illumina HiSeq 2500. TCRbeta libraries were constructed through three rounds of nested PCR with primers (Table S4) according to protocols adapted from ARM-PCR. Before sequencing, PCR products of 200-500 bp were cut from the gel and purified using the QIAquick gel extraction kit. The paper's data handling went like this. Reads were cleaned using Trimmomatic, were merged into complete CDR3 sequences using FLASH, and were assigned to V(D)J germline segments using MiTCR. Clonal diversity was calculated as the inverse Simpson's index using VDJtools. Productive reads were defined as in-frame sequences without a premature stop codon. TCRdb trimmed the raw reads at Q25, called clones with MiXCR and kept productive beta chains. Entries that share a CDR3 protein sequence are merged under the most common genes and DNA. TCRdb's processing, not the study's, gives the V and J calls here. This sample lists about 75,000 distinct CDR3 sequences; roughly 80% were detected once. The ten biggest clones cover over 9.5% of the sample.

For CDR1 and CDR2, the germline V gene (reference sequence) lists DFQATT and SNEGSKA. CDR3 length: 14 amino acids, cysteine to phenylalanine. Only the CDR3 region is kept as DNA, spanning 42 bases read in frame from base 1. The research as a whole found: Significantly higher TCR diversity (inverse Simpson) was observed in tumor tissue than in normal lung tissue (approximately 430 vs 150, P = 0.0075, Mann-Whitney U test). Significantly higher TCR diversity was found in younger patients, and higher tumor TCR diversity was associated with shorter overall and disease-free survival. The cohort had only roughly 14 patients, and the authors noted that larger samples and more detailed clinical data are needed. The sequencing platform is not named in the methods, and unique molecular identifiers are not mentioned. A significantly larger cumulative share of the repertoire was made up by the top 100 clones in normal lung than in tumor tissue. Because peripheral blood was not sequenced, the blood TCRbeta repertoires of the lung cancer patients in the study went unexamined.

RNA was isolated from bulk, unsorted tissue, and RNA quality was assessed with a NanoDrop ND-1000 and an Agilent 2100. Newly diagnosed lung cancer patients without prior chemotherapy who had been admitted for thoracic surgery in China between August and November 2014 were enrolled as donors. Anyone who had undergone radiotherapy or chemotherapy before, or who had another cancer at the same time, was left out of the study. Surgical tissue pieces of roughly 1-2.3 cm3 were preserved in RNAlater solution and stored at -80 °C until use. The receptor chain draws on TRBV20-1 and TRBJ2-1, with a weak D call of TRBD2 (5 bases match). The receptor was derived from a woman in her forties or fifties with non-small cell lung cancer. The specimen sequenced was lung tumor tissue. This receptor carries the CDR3 CSTSSRVDRYEQFF. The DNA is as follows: TGCAGTACTAGTTCGAGGGTAGATAGGTATGAGCAGTTCTTC.